The 19 T cell receptor beta chains given below trace back to one sample, sequenced in a study of shared clonotypes between healthy human individuals. TCRdb's table, derived via immunoSEQ multiplex PCR, lists solely in-frame clones and lacks some. Found here are roughly 500,000 clones, less than 85% of them singletons; the top ten hold 10% to 15%. Sequencing used PBMCs. Receptors originate from a middle-aged woman in good health. Some clones in this sample may be carry-over from other donors' samples.

This chain connects TRBV5-1 to TRBJ2-3; the match to TRBD2 covers 10 bases. V shed 4 bases and J 1 base; nucleotides not matched to a gene: 3. CDR1 is SGHRS, CDR2 YFSETQ, per germline. This CDR3 spans 15 amino acids. The CDR3 is CASSEGLAGTDTQYF. The CDR3 DNA follows: TGCGCCAGCAGCGAAGGACTAGCGGGCACAGATACGCAGTATTTT.

This rearrangement joins TRBV30 to TRBJ1-2, with D uncertain. V lost 1 base and J 3 bases, leaving 15 bases between the germline ends. The CDR3 length is 15 residues. Per the germline V gene, CDR1 is GTSNPN and CDR2 is SVGIG (reference sequence). The CDR3 reads CAWSGGGGSYYGYTF. For the CDR3, the DNA is TGTGCCTGGAGTGGCGGAGGAGGGTCCTACTATGGCTACACCTTC.

V and J are TRBV28 and TRBJ2-3; D is possibly TRBD1 (6 bases). Germline values: CDR1 MDHEN, CDR2 SYDVKM. Between the trimmed V and J ends, which lost 2 bases and 2 bases, there was a span of 8 bases. This CDR3 region has 14 residues. The CDR3 loop reads CASSLMGATDTQYF. CDR3 DNA: TGTGCCAGCAGTTTAATGGGGGCCACAGATACGCAGTATTTT.

The genes are TRBV6-6 and TRBJ2-5; D gene ambiguous. The V end was cut by 0 bases, the J end by 2 bases, with 13 bases between. Germline loops: CDR1 MNHNY, CDR2 SVGAGI (reference sequence). This CDR3 contains 16 residues. CDR3 DNA: TGTGCCAGCAGTTACTCGACGGGTAGTGGGCAAGAGACCCAGTACTTC. It translates to CASSYSTGSGQETQYF.

The V gene is TRBV7-3, the J gene TRBJ2-1; D may be TRBD2 (6 bases). V lost 5 bases to trimming and J lost 3 bases, with 17 bases between them. This CDR3 has 16 amino acids. Germline V gene sequence: CDR1 SGHTA, CDR2 FQGTGA. Written as DNA, the CDR3 is TGTGCCAGCAGCAAGCTCCATACGGGACTCTACAATGAGCAGTTCTTC. It yields the protein CASSKLHTGLYNEQFF.

V gene TRBV19 combines with J gene TRBJ1-3, with a tentative D call TRBD1 (6 bases). CDR3 length: 16 residues. Germline CDR1 reads LNHDA; CDR2 reads SQIVND (reference sequence). Trimming shortened V by 4 bases and J by 1 base, and 14 bases separated the two germline ends. The CDR3 DNA reads as TGTGCCAGTAGTACCGGACAGTTCCATTCTGGAAACACCATATATTTT. Protein: CASSTGQFHSGNTIYF. Full variable domain (missing parts from reference TRBV19 and TRBJ1-3): DGGITQSPKYLFRKEGQNVTLSCEQNLNHDAMYWYRQDPGQGLRLIYYSQIVNDFQKGDIAEGYSVSREKKESFPLTVTSAQKNPTAFYLCASSTGQFHSGNTIYFGEGSWLTVV.

The chain uses TRBV7-6 and TRBJ2-2; no clear D. The ends were cut back, 4 bases at V and 6 bases at J, with 12 bases in the middle. Germline V gene sequence: CDR1 SGHVS, CDR2 FNYEAQ. CDR3 size: 14 residues. CDR3 sequence (DNA): TGTGCCAGCAGCTACGACTCTTGGGCCGGGGAGCTGTTTTTT. Translated, it gives CASSYDSWAGELFF.

This clone was observed a few times. The chain couples TRBV4-3 to TRBJ2-7; either TRBD1 or TRBD2 may fit D (7 bases each). V lost 8 bases and J lost 3, with 17 bases in between. Germline V gene data show CDR1 as LGHNA and CDR2 as YSLEER. The CDR3 consists of 14 residues. The CDR3 here is CASGPGGERYEQYF. Written as DNA, the CDR3 is TGCGCCAGCGGCCCAGGGGGGGAGCGCTACGAGCAGTACTTC.

The CDR3 region has the DNA TGTGCCAGCAGCGTAGAAGCGGGAGTGTGGACAGATACGCAGTATTTT. Its protein product is CASSVEAGVWTDTQYF. The rearrangement joins TRBV9 to TRBJ2-3; 8 bases map to TRBD2. The germline CDR1 and CDR2 sequences are SGDLS and YYNGEE. The V gene end was trimmed by 0 bases and the J gene end by 3 bases; junction bases not matched to a gene: 6. The CDR3 loop spans 16 amino acids.

Turning to this clone: Different DNA sequences within this sample yield the same CDR3. The genes are TRBV5-6 and TRBJ1-5, with 8 bases fitting TRBD1. This CDR3 region has 13 residues. Looked up from germline, CDR1 is SGHDT and CDR2 is YYEEEE. V was pared by 4 bases and J by 6 bases, with 3 bases of the junction left unmatched. Here the CDR3 reads CASSRDRGQPQHF. CDR3 nucleotides: TGTGCCAGCAGCCGAGACAGGGGTCAGCCCCAGCATTTT.

This chain uses TRBV5-5 with TRBJ1-5; D call uncertain. V was clipped by 3 bases and J by 0 bases, with 22 bases between them. Per the germline V gene, CDR1 is SGHKS and CDR2 is YYEKEE (reference sequence). CDR3 length: 19 amino acids. As DNA, the CDR3 is TGTGCCAGCAGCTGCGGGCGGATCGGGCCCCTTTATAGCAATCAGCCCCAGCATTTT. Amino acids: CASSCGRIGPLYSNQPQHF.

The V and J genes are TRBV9 and TRBJ2-1; 12 nucleotides match TRBD2. This CDR3 has 17 residues. Per the germline V gene, CDR1 is SGDLS and CDR2 is YYNGEE. V gave up 2 bases and J gave up 1 base; unmatched junction bases: 4. This CDR3 is CASSVPTSGSSYNEQFF. The CDR3 coding sequence is TGTGCCAGCAGCGTGCCGACTAGCGGGAGTTCCTACAATGAGCAGTTCTTC.

J is TRBJ2-2 and V is TRBV5-4; D might be TRBD2 (5 bases). This CDR3 contains 13 residues. Trimming took 3 bases from V and 6 from J, leaving 9 bases between them. Germline CDR1 SGHNT, CDR2 YYREEE (reference sequence). The CDR3 loop reads CASSSYGAGELFF. CDR3 nucleotide sequence: TGTGCCAGCAGCTCATACGGGGCCGGGGAGCTGTTTTTT.

This chain joins TRBV6-6 and TRBJ1-6; 7 nucleotides match TRBD1. V was pared by 6 bases and J by 7 bases, with 6 bases of the junction left unmatched. The CDR3 loop spans 14 amino acids. Germline V CDR1 and CDR2: MNHNY, SVGAGI (reference sequence). In DNA, the CDR3 is TGTGCCAGCAGGAGGAGGACAGGAAATTCACCCCTCCACTTT. This gives the protein CASRRRTGNSPLHF.

The chain carries TRBV28 and TRBJ2-2; D gene uncertain. Per germline, CDR1 MDHEN and CDR2 SYDVKM. The V end was cut by 6 bases, the J end by 2 bases, with 4 bases between. The CDR3 is made up of 12 amino acids. CDR3 sequence (DNA): TGTGCCAGCAGGGGTAACACCGGGGAGCTGTTTTTT. Protein product: CASRGNTGELFF.

This chain uses TRBV28 with TRBJ1-4; D is uncertain. With 6 bases removed from V and 8 bases from J, the gap between germline ends came to 13 bases. This CDR3 spans 13 amino acids. In germline, CDR1 is MDHEN, CDR2 SYDVKM. CDR3 region: CASRPRPYEKLFF. The DNA for the CDR3 is TGTGCCAGCAGACCCCGACCGTACGAAAAACTGTTTTTT.

V usage is TRBV14 and J usage is TRBJ2-1; 9 bases align to TRBD2. In germline, CDR1 is SGHDN, CDR2 FVKESK. The CDR3 has 17 residues. The V and J ends lost 0 bases and 9 bases, in that order; junction bases with no gene match: 12. This chain's CDR3 is CASSQDRWLAGPSEQFF. DNA of the CDR3: TGTGCCAGCAGCCAAGATCGGTGGCTAGCGGGACCCAGTGAGCAGTTCTTC. The full variable domain, with the rest looked up from reference TRBV14 and TRBJ2-1, is EAGVTQFPSHSVIEKGQTVTLRCDPISGHDNLYWYRRVMGKEIKFLLHFVKESKQDESGMPNNRFLAERTGGTYSTLKVQPAELEDSGVYFCASSQDRWLAGPSEQFFGPGTRLTVL.

V is TRBV10-1 and J is TRBJ2-1; D not resolved. Germline CDR1 and CDR2: WNHNN and SYGVQD (reference sequence). This CDR3 has 12 residues. Deletions cut 2 bases from V and 12 bases from J, with 11 bases between. The CDR3 protein is CASSEDTLVQFF. The CDR3 region has the DNA TGCGCCAGCAGTGAGGATACACTTGTGCAGTTCTTC.

The chain uses TRBV19 and TRBJ1-1, with D possibly being TRBD1 (6 bases). V lost 6 bases, J lost 0 bases, and 11 bases lay in between. The CDR3 is made up of 14 amino acids. Germline loops: CDR1 LNHDA, CDR2 SQIVND (reference sequence). The CDR3 loop reads CASRDRIMNTEAFF. As DNA, the CDR3 is TGTGCCAGTAGAGACAGGATAATGAACACTGAAGCTTTCTTT.